Listed below are T cell receptor beta chains from one sample, sequenced in a study of blood T cell repertoires in COVID-19. Libraries were prepared by immunoSEQ multiplex PCR; TCRdb keeps only in-frame clonotypes and omits some of them. Altogether 80,000 to 100,000 clones are present, about nine tenths being singletons, with the ten largest covering roughly 1.5%. The sample comprised peripheral blood. The receptors stem from a human donor with active COVID-19. The donor label of this sample is uncertain. Each CDR3 is given with its conserved first and last residue. D genes are given only for firm matches. Part of the rows lack a size; the others show once, few, many or a class for expanded clones.

>TRBJ2-7|TRBV5-4|TRBD1|.
CASSAGQESYEQYF
TGTGCCAGCAGCGCAGGACAGGAGTCCTACGAGCAGTACTTC
>TRBJ2-2|TRBV25-1|.|.
CASSEYFVQDNTGELFF
TGTGCCAGCAGTGAATATTTCGTACAGGATAACACCGGGGAGCTGTTTTTT
>TRBJ1-1|TRBV3-1/TRBV3-2|.|once
CASSQLVGAEAFF
TGTGCCAGCAGCCAACTCGTAGGGGCTGAAGCTTTCTTT
>TRBJ2-7|TRBV28|TRBD1|.
CASNPSLRTGSTYEQYF
TGTGCCAGCAACCCGAGTCTTAGGACAGGGTCGACCTACGAGCAGTACTTC
>TRBJ2-5|TRBV27|TRBD2|.
CASSLGLAGQETQYF
TGTGCCAGCAGTTTGGGACTAGCGGGTCAAGAGACCCAGTACTTC
>TRBJ2-7|TRBV9|.|.
CASSAYSSSYEQYF
TGTGCCAGCAGCGCCTACTCTAGCTCCTACGAGCAGTACTTC
>TRBJ2-1|TRBV7-2|.|.
CASSPLLGGGEQFF
TGTGCCAGCAGCCCATTACTCGGAGGGGGGGAACAGTTCTTC
>TRBJ2-3|TRBV6-5|.|.
CASSAGTSRTDTQYF
TGTGCCAGCAGCGCCGGGACATCCCGCACAGATACGCAGTATTTT
>TRBJ2-1|TRBV7-6|TRBD2|.
CASSGGTSGGHEQFF
TGTGCCAGCAGCGGCGGGACTAGCGGGGGCCATGAGCAGTTCTTC
>TRBJ1-6|TRBV21-1|.|.
CASSKADRAGSPLHF
TGTGCCAGCAGCAAAGCGGACAGGGCGGGCTCACCCCTCCACTTT
>TRBJ1-2|TRBV19|.|.
CASSATGKSRWYGYTF
TGTGCCAGTAGTGCTACAGGGAAATCCCGATGGTATGGCTACACCTTC
>TRBJ2-1|TRBV7-8|TRBD1|.
CASSWNRGNEQFF
TGTGCCAGCAGCTGGAACAGGGGAAATGAGCAGTTCTTC
>TRBJ2-7|TRBV7-2|.|.
CASSSPAAYEQYF
TGTGCCAGCAGCAGTCCGGCGGCCTACGAGCAGTACTTC
>TRBJ2-7|TRBV7-9|.|.
CASSPFGQLYEQYF
TGTGCCAGCAGCCCCTTCGGACAGCTATACGAGCAGTACTTC
>TRBJ1-3|TRBV19|.|.
CASTTQGGGNTIYF
TGTGCCAGTACGACCCAGGGAGGTGGAAACACCATATATTTT
>TRBJ2-7|TRBV27|TRBD1|.
CASSAIETGATYEQYF
TGTGCCAGCAGCGCCATCGAGACAGGGGCTACCTACGAGCAGTACTTC
>TRBJ1-4|TRBV29-1|TRBD1|.
CSAKNRGTNEKLFF
TGCAGCGCAAAGAACAGGGGAACTAATGAAAAACTGTTTTTT
>TRBJ2-5|TRBV3-1/TRBV3-2|.|.
CASSNRGGWLAQETQYF
TGTGCCAGCAGCAACCGAGGAGGTTGGCTAGCGCAAGAGACCCAGTACTTC
>TRBJ2-7|TRBV5-6|TRBD2|.
CASSLSPSGGLYEQYF
TGTGCCAGCAGCTTGTCCCCTAGCGGGGGGTTGTACGAGCAGTACTTC
>TRBJ1-1|TRBV2|TRBD1|once
CASSGQGNTEAFF
TGTGCCAGCAGCGGACAGGGGAACACTGAAGCTTTCTTT
>TRBJ1-5|TRBV7-2|.|once
CASSFAGGYSNQPQHF
TGTGCCAGCAGCTTCGCAGGAGGATATAGCAATCAGCCCCAGCATTTT
>TRBJ1-6|TRBV6-2/TRBV6-3|.|.
CASSLTGNNSPLHF
TGTGCCAGCAGCCTGACAGGAAATAATTCACCCCTCCACTTT
>TRBJ1-1|TRBV28|.|.
CASNLPSQGMNTEAFF
TGTGCCAGCAACTTACCTTCACAGGGCATGAACACTGAAGCTTTCTTT
>TRBJ2-7|TRBV6-2/TRBV6-3|TRBD1|.
CASSYTGGTYEQYF
TGTGCCAGCAGTTATACAGGGGGGACCTACGAGCAGTACTTC
>TRBJ2-5|TRBV7-9|TRBD2|.
CASKRLAGYQETQYF
TGTGCCAGCAAGCGACTAGCGGGGTACCAAGAGACCCAGTACTTC
>TRBJ1-3|TRBV5-4|.|.
CASSFGFQGSGNTIYF
TGTGCCAGCAGCTTTGGATTTCAGGGATCTGGAAACACCATATATTTT
>TRBJ2-1|TRBV18|.|.
CASSLREGDEQFF
TGTGCCAGCTCACTTAGGGAAGGGGATGAGCAGTTCTTC
>TRBJ1-2|TRBV20-1|.|.
CSARTIYGYTF
TGCAGTGCTAGGACAATCTATGGCTACACCTTC
>TRBJ1-5|TRBV9|.|.
CASSSTGYSNQPQHF
TGTGCCAGCAGCTCTACCGGGTATAGCAATCAGCCCCAGCATTTT
>TRBJ1-1|TRBV6-5|.|.
CASRQKGGVNTEAFF
TGTGCCAGCAGACAAAAAGGGGGGGTGAACACTGAAGCTTTCTTT
>TRBJ2-2|TRBV7-9|.|.
CASSLAIQADTGELFF
TGTGCCAGCAGCTTAGCTATCCAGGCCGACACCGGGGAGCTGTTTTTT
>TRBJ2-2|TRBV6-6|.|.
CASSSSRDTGELFF
TGTGCCAGCAGTTCATCACGAGACACCGGGGAGCTGTTTTTT
>TRBJ2-7|TRBV19|TRBD1|.
CASSISGTGGAGYEQYF
TGTGCCAGTAGTATATCCGGGACAGGGGGCGCTGGATACGAGCAGTACTTC
>TRBJ1-1|TRBV14|.|.
CASSQMGLGGLNTEAFF
TGTGCCAGCAGCCAAATGGGGTTGGGGGGGCTGAACACTGAAGCTTTCTTT